One and the same sample provided the 8 T cell receptor beta chains below, sequenced in a study of cytomegalovirus exposure and HLA in healthy donors. 13 Jbeta primers and 60 Vbeta primers were used for the PCR. The table came from immunoSEQ multiplex PCR; TCRdb's copy has only in-frame clones and leaves some out. The repertoire consists of approximately 87,000 clones, with 80% to 85% occurring once and the leading ten covering approximately 4%. The source material was PBMCs. All receptors derive from a woman in her 70s in good health and CMV-seropositive.

The chain links TRBV4-3 to TRBJ2-7; 11 nucleotides match TRBD2. The trim removed 1 base at V and 2 bases at J, leaving 4 bases unmatched. Germline V gene data show CDR1 as LGHNA and CDR2 as YSLEER. This CDR3 is built from 16 residues. CDR3 region: CASSQVVTSGTYEQYF. The DNA of the CDR3 is TGCGCCAGCAGCCAAGTTGTGACTAGCGGGACCTACGAGCAGTACTTC.

The table lists this clone with a few counts. This chain uses TRBV15 with TRBJ2-1; D uncertain. The CDR3 length is 14 residues. Germline CDR1 is LNHNV and CDR2 is YYDKDF (reference sequence). Trimming cost V 0 bases and J 9 bases, with 12 bases left between them. The CDR3, as DNA: TGTGCCACCAGCAGAGATCCTCTCAGTGGTGAGCAGTTCTTC. Translating it yields CATSRDPLSGEQFF.

This clone was observed a few times. V is TRBV28 and J is TRBJ2-3; possibly TRBD2 for D (7 bases). There are 18 residues in the CDR3. Per the germline V gene, CDR1 is MDHEN and CDR2 is SYDVKM. Trimming removed 1 base at V and 2 bases at J, with 19 bases between. CDR3 nucleotide sequence: TGTGCCAGCAGTTTATTTGTAGGGGGGCGGGAGTTCACAGATACGCAGTATTTT. Translation: CASSLFVGGREFTDTQYF.

The gene calls are TRBV30 and TRBJ1-1; D not certain. V lost 3 bases and J lost 0, with 8 bases in between. Germline assignment: CDR1 GTSNPN and CDR2 SVGIG (reference sequence). The CDR3 has 13 residues. CDR3 loop: CAWRETLNTEAFF. The CDR3 DNA sequence: TGTGCCTGGAGGGAGACGCTGAACACTGAAGCTTTCTTT.

This chain uses TRBV18 with TRBJ1-5, with D perhaps matching TRBD1 (5 bases). CDR1 is KGHSH and CDR2 is LQKENI in the germline V gene. This CDR3 region has 15 residues. Between the trimmed V and J ends, which lost 6 bases and 0 bases, there was a span of 12 bases. The CDR3 sequence is CASSGGTHSNQPQHF. CDR3 nucleotides: TGTGCCAGCTCGGGAGGGACCCATAGCAATCAGCCCCAGCATTTT.

The chain is built from TRBV7-2 and TRBJ2-6; possible D gene TRBD2, 7 bases. Trimming took 0 bases from V and 0 from J, leaving 15 bases between them. Germline loops: CDR1 SGHTA, CDR2 FQGNSA. The CDR3 loop spans 19 amino acids. This chain's CDR3 is CASSLARGGAGSGANVLTF. The CDR3, as DNA: TGTGCCAGCAGCTTAGCGAGGGGGGGAGCCGGCTCTGGGGCCAACGTCCTGACTTTC.

The rearrangement joins TRBV5-1 to TRBJ2-3; 14 positions agree with TRBD2. This CDR3 has 17 amino acids. From germline, CDR1 is SGHRS and CDR2 YFSETQ. V shed 4 bases and J 4 bases; nucleotides not matched to a gene: 8. This CDR3 is CASSAGTSGRRADTQYF. The CDR3 bases are TGCGCCAGCAGCGCGGGGACTAGCGGGAGACGAGCAGATACGCAGTATTTT.

J is TRBJ2-5 and V is TRBV19; possibly TRBD1 for D (6 bases). V was shortened by 6 bases and J by 2 bases, with 16 bases between the two germline ends. This CDR3 is 15 amino acids long. CDR1 is LNHDA, CDR2 SQIVND, per germline (reference sequence). The CDR3 reads CASSLARDTQETQYF. The DNA of the CDR3 is TGTGCCAGTAGCTTAGCCCGGGACACGCAAGAGACCCAGTACTTC.